This TCR beta chain was sequenced in a study of beta chain features in type 1 diabetes. Study-wide context: Age, gender and cell yields were alike across patients and healthy donors.

Blood was collected once per donor into heparin, averaging roughly 0.12 L. Expressed TCRB transcripts were sequenced because the entire RNA isolate underwent reverse transcription. This table comes from immunoSEQ multiplex PCR, and its TCRdb copy is limited to in-frame clones, with some not included. Counted here are 300,000 to 450,000 clones, roughly 12% occurring once; the ten biggest clones make up 0.01%. Whole-study results and caveats: Highly expressing activated T cells could be over-counted with a cDNA template. Type 1 diabetes patients showed a moderate but significant shortening of TCRB CDR3s in all four CD4+ subsets. Within patients, naive, central memory and Treg TCRB repertoires seemed more similar than within healthy donors.

In regard to this clone: What it binds is not known.

Germline V CDR1 and CDR2: MDHEN, SYDVKM. The V gene end was trimmed by 3 bases and the J gene end by 1 base; junction bases not matched to a gene: 6. This CDR3 has 17 residues. The TCR was taken from a woman aged 18-35 years with type 1 diabetes. The specimen was naive CD4+ T cells from blood. The J gene is TRBJ2-1, the V gene TRBV28, with 10 bases matching TRBD2. The CDR3 region is CASSLPRLAGSYNEQFF. CDR3 nucleotides: TGTGCCAGCAGTTTGCCCCGACTAGCGGGTTCCTACAATGAGCAGTTCTTC.